A few counts support the clone carrying this T cell receptor beta chain. This entry comes from a study of blood T cell repertoires in COVID-19. Study as a whole: From the United States, Italy and Spain came samples of acute and convalescent COVID-19. PBMCs, B-cell-depleted T cells, or T cells provided the cDNA or gDNA that made up the material.

In the original workflow: Nucleated cell counts were estimated from reference gene primer amplification. Data came from immunoSEQ multiplex PCR; TCRdb stores just in-frame clones and leaves some out. From that table come the V and J calls and clone size; the DNA was used to work out D and trimming. The repertoire holds 150,000 to 200,000 clones, with around 82% as singletons. Germline values: CDR1 SGHRS, CDR2 YFSETQ. The J segment lost 3 bases and the V segment lost 4 bases, leaving 10 bases of the junction unmatched. The CDR3 is made up of 15 amino acids. This chain connects TRBV5-1 to TRBJ2-7; 7 nucleotides agree with TRBD1. The receptor's source is a human donor with acute or convalescent COVID-19. The donor label of this sample is uncertain. Material: peripheral blood. CDR3 in DNA: TGCGCCAGCAGCCCAACCGGGACAGCGATCTACGAGCAGTACTTC. Residues: CASSPTGTAIYEQYF.